The 4 T cell receptor beta chains given below trace back to one sample, sequenced in a study of T cell responses to AZD1222 COVID-19 vaccine. Only in-frame clones appear in the TCRdb table, and some are missing; sequencing was by immunoSEQ multiplex PCR. The table records 240,000 or so clones, 85% to 95% of them present only once. The starting material was peripheral blood, obtained on day 0 of AZD1222 vaccination. All receptors come from an adult in good health.

The genes are TRBV19 and TRBJ2-1; TRBD2 agrees at 12 bases. The CDR3 has 16 residues. Germline V gene sequence: CDR1 LNHDA, CDR2 SQIVND (reference sequence). J gave up 4 bases and V 1 base, and 2 bases lay outside the gene matches. CDR3 coding DNA: TGTGCCAGTAGTATAGTCGGGACTAGCGGGTACAATGAGCAGTTCTTC. Translating gives CASSIVGTSGYNEQFF.

V is TRBV21-1 and J is TRBJ1-6; the D call TRBD1 from the table was never checked on the DNA. TRBV21-1 is a pseudogene segment. This CDR3 comprises 15 residues. CDR3 amino acids: CASSLDRGYNSPLHF. In DNA, the CDR3 is TGTGCCAGCAGCCTCGACAGGGGATATAATTCACCCCTCCACTTT.

The rearrangement uses TRBV7-2 and TRBJ2-7; D may be TRBD2 (5 bases). The CDR3 contains 14 residues. CDR1 and CDR2 from the germline V gene are SGHTA and FQGNSA. V was cut by 5 bases and J by 1 base, with 12 bases left in between. CDR3 sequence reads: CASSIGLQSYEQYF. CDR3 bases: TGTGCCAGCAGCATCGGACTGCAGTCCTACGAGCAGTACTTC.

The genes are TRBV6-4 and TRBJ2-2, with 7 bases that match TRBD1. Losses at the gene ends were 4 bases for V and 7 bases for J; bases not matched to a gene: 6. The CDR3 sequence is 14 residues long. Per germline, CDR1 MRHNA and CDR2 SNTAGT. Written as DNA, the CDR3 is TGTGCCAGCAGTGTCGAAGGGGGCGGCGGGGAGCTGTTTTTT. Translated: CASSVEGGGGELFF.